This T cell receptor beta chain emerged from a study of beta chain features in type 1 diabetes (dated by TCRdb to 2016 to 2019). About the study as a whole: Patients and healthy donors did not differ in mean age, gender distribution, total cell number or subset yield. A total of approximately 99,000,000 sorted cells were examined across all samples, and RNA yield correlated strongly with the number of cells per subset. The study compared the TCRB repertoires of sorted circulating CD4+ T cell subsets in recently diagnosed type 1 diabetes patients with those in matched healthy donors. Whereas all 30 or so donors provided naive and central memory subsets, regulatory and stem cell-like memory subsets were isolated from just 8 patients and roughly 8 healthy donors.

This clone was counted at least ten times. Which antigen it targets is not known. There are no base qualities to consult, and no much larger clone falls within one base. Each donor gave one peripheral blood draw, averaging about 120 mL, which was collected into heparinised tubes. Naive, central memory, regulatory and stem cell-like memory CD4+ T cells were sorted on a BD FACSAria II using a panel including CD45RO, CCR7, CD25, CD127, CD95 and CD27. Purity was above 98% for every sorted population. PBMCs were isolated immediately by Lymphoprep density gradient centrifugation and stained directly without culture. So that batch effects would be minimized, each experiment stained and sorted samples in pairs, pairing one healthy donor with one patient. The High Capacity cDNA Reverse Transcription Kit was used to reverse transcribe all of the isolated RNA, meaning that expressed TCRB transcripts were what got sequenced. Deep immunoSEQ sequencing was performed on naive, central memory and regulatory T cell samples, with an average of around 3.4 million total reads per sample. Sorted cells were lysed in RLT buffer and RNA was extracted with DNase-treated RNeasy Micro or Mini kits, depending on cell number. Each cell subset was processed on its own to prevent cross-contamination, while patient and healthy donor samples were processed together. TCRB sequences were amplified from cDNA with the immunoSEQ multiplex PCR, producing 87-bp fragments spanning the CDR3 region. Sequencing of the amplicons was done on the Illumina HiSeq platform. The original pipeline was this. Synthetic template baselines were used to correct PCR bias computationally, reads within Hamming distance 2 were collapsed, and singletons that could not be merged were discarded. Reads were aligned against IMGT to assign V, D and J genes, CDR3 length and insertions or deletions at six rearrangement sites. Within each subset, clonotype counts were normalized to sorted cell number, and only after that were true diversity and Gini coefficients computed with the tcR R package. The overlap coefficient, calculated on TCRB nucleotide sequences, was used to measure repertoire sharing. TCRdb retrieved this table from immuneACCESS and kept in-frame rearrangements only. Not all clones are present; in checked studies, unresolved V genes account for under half, and no reason is known for the remainder. V and J calls and clone size follow that table, whereas D and trimming were derived from the DNA. The sample yields almost 350,000 clones; 9.3% were counted once. Approximately 1% of the sample is held by the ten biggest clonotypes.

Based on the germline V gene (reference sequence), the CDR1 and CDR2 sequences are GTSNPN and SVGIG. Trimming costs V 0 bases and J 5 bases, and their ends lie 5 bases apart. The CDR3 spans 11 residues, from the cysteine through the phenylalanine. Kept here is only the CDR3 DNA, which spans 33 bases and is read in frame from base 1. Points the paper makes about the study in general: A moderate but significant shortening of TCRB CDR3 length was observed in type 1 diabetes patients in all four CD4+ subsets. Patients with type 1 diabetes made fewer insertions and deleted more nucleotides at VDJ recombination sites, implying thymic rearrangement abnormalities. Naive, central memory and regulatory TCRB repertoires appeared to be more similar among patients than among healthy donors. Because the HLA sub-analyses included only small numbers of individuals, any influence of HLA type on TCRB rearrangement was left unresolved. Because cDNA was sequenced instead of genomic DNA, highly expressing activated cells could be over-represented, though the groups showed no difference in activation or CD3 levels. PCR may preferentially amplify shorter templates, but because patient and control samples were amplified and corrected together, any resulting skew would affect both groups equally.

What was sequenced was central memory CD4+ T cells from blood. This receptor chain uses TRBV30 and TRBJ2-7, and the D gene may be TRBD1, 5 bases matching. This TCR was sampled from a man in his thirties or forties with type 1 diabetes. The CDR3 loop reads CAWSVQDEQYF. The DNA sequence is as follows: TGTGCCTGGAGTGTACAGGACGAGCAGTACTTC.